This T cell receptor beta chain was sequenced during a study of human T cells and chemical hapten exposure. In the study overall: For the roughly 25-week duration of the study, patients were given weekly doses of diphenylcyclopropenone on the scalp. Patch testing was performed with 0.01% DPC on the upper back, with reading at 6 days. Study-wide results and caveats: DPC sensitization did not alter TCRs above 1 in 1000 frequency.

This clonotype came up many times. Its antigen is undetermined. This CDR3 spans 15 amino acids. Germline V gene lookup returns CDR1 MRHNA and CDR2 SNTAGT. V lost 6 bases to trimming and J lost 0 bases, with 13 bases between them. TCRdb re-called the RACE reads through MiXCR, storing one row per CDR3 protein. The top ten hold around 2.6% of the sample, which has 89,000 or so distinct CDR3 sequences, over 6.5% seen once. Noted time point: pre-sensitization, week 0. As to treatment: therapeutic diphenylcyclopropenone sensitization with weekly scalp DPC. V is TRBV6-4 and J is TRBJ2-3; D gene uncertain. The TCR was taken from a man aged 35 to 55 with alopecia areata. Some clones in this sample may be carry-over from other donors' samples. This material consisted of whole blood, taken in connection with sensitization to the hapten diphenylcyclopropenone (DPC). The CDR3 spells CASSQTTMSTDTQYF. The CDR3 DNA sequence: TGTGCCAGCAGCCAAACCACGATGAGCACAGATACGCAGTATTTT.